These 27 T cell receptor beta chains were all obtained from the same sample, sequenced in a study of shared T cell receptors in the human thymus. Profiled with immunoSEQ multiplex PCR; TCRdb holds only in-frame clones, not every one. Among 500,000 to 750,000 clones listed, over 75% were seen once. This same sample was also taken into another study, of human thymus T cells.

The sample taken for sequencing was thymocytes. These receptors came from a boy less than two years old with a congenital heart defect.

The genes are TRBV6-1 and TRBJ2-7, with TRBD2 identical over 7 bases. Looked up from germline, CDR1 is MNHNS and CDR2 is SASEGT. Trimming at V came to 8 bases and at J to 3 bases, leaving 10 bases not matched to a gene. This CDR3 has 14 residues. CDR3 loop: CASVGPSGDYEQYF. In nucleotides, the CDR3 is TGTGCCAGCGTGGGGCCTAGCGGAGACTACGAGCAGTACTTC.

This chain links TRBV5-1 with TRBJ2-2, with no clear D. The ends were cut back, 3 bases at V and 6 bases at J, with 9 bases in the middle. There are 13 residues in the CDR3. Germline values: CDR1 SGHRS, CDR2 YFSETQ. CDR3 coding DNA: TGCGCCAGCAGCTCCTCTAGGTCCGGGGAGCTGTTTTTT. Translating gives CASSSSRSGELFF.

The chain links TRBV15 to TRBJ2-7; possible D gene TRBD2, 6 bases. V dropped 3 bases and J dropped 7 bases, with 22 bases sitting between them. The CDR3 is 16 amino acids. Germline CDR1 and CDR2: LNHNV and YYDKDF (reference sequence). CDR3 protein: CATSRGGGPSVDEQYF. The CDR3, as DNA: TGTGCCACCAGCAGGGGGGGAGGCCCTTCGGTTGATGAGCAGTACTTC.

CDR3 nucleotide sequence: TGTGCCAGCAGCTCAGGACAGGAAGGGTACGAGCAGTACTTC. Its translation: CASSSGQEGYEQYF. The chain carries TRBV11-3 and TRBJ2-7; 7 bases are shared with TRBD1. Trimming cost V 4 bases and J 4 bases; bases outside gene matches: 7. This CDR3 contains 14 residues. CDR1 and CDR2 (germline): SGHNT, YENEEA.

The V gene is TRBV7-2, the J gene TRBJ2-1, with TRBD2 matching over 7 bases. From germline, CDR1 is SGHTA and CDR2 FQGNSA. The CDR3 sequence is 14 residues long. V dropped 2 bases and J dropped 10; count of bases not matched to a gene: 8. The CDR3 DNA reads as TGTGCCAGCAGCTTAAAGGGAGGGCCAGGAGAGCAGTTCTTC. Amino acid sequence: CASSLKGGPGEQFF.

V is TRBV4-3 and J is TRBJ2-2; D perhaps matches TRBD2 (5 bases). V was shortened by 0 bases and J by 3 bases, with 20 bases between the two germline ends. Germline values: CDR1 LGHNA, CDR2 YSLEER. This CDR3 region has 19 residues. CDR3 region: CASSQEYGLSIPDTGELFF. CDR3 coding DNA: TGCGCCAGCAGCCAAGAGTACGGACTCTCCATCCCGGACACCGGGGAGCTGTTTTTT.

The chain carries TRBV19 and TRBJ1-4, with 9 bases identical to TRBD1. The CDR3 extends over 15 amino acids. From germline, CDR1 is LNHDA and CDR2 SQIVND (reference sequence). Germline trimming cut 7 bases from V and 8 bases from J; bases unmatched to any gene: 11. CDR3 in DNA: TGTGCCAGTAACCTGCCGGGACAGGGCCCAGAAAAACTGTTTTTT. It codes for CASNLPGQGPEKLFF.

Here the CDR3 reads CASSLGRGQGGGWSYEQYF. In DNA, the CDR3 is TGTGCCAGCAGCTTAGGTAGGGGACAGGGTGGGGGCTGGAGCTACGAGCAGTACTTC. The rearrangement uses TRBV11-2 and TRBJ2-7, with 9 bases matching TRBD1. CDR1 is SGHAT and CDR2 is FQNNGV in the germline V gene. The CDR3 sequence is 19 residues long. The junction had 16 bases not matched to a gene; V was cut back by 1 base and J by 3 bases.

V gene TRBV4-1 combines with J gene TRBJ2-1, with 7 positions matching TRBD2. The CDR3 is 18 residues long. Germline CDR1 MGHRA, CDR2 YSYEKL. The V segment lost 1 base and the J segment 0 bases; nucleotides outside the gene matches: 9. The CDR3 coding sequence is TGCGCCAGCAGCCAAGCCGAGTTGCGCGGGAGCTCCTACAATGAGCAGTTCTTC. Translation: CASSQAELRGSSYNEQFF.

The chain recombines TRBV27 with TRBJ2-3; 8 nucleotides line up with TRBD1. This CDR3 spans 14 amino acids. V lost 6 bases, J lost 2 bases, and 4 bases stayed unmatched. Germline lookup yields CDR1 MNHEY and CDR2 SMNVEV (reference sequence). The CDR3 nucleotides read TGTGCCAGCAGCCGGACAGGGATCACAGATACGCAGTATTTT. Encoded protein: CASSRTGITDTQYF.

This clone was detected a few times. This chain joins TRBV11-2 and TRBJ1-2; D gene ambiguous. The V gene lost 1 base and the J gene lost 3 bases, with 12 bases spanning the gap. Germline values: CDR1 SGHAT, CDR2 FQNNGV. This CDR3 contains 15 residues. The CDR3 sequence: CASSLGGVRDYGYTF. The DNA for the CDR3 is TGTGCCAGCAGCTTAGGCGGGGTCCGTGACTATGGCTACACCTTC.

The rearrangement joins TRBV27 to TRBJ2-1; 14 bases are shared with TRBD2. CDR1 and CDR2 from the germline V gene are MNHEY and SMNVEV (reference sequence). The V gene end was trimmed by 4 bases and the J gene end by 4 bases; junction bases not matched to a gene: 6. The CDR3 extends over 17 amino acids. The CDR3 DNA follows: TGTGCCAGCAGTTCGGGACTAGCGGGAGCCTATTACAATGAGCAGTTCTTC. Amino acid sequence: CASSSGLAGAYYNEQFF.

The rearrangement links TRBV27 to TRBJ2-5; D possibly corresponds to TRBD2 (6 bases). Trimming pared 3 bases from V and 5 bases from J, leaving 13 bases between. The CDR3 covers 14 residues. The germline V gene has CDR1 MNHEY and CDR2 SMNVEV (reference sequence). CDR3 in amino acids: CASSFRAGCETQYF. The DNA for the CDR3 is TGTGCCAGCAGTTTTAGGGCGGGGTGTGAGACCCAGTACTTC.

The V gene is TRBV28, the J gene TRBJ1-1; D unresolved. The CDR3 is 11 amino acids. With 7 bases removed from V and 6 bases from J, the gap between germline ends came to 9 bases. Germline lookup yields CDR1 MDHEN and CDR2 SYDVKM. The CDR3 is CASTNRAEAFF. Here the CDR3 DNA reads TGTGCCAGCACCAATCGGGCTGAAGCTTTCTTT.

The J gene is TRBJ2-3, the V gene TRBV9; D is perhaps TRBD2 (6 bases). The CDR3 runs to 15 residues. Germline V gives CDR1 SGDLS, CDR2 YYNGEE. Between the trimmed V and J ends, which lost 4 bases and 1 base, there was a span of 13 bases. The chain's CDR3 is CASSFGGGGTDTQYF. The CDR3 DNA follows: TGTGCCAGCAGCTTCGGCGGAGGGGGCACAGATACGCAGTATTTT.

The CDR3 here is CASKRLAGITDTQYF. CDR3 nucleotide sequence: TGTGCCAGCAAACGACTAGCGGGAATAACAGATACGCAGTATTTT. J is TRBJ2-3 and V is TRBV2; 11 bases line up with TRBD2. This CDR3 region has 15 residues. With 7 bases clipped from V and 3 bases from J, the junction kept 6 bases outside the gene matches. The germline gives CDR1 SNHLY, CDR2 FYNNEI.

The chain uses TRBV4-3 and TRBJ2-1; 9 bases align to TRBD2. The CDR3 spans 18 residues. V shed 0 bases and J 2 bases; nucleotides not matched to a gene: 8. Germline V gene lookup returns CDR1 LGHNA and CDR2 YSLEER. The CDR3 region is CASSQDLKGLAPYNEQFF. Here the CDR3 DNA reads TGCGCCAGCAGCCAAGACTTGAAGGGACTAGCCCCCTACAATGAGCAGTTCTTC.

The CDR3 DNA follows: TGCGCCAGCAGTCGGACAGGGGAAAATTCACCCCTCCACTTT. Residues: CASSRTGENSPLHF. V and J are TRBV5-1 and TRBJ1-6; TRBD1 matches 9 bases. The CDR3 spans 14 residues. In germline, CDR1 is SGHRS, CDR2 YFSETQ. The junction had 4 bases not matched to a gene; V was cut back by 5 bases and J by 7 bases.

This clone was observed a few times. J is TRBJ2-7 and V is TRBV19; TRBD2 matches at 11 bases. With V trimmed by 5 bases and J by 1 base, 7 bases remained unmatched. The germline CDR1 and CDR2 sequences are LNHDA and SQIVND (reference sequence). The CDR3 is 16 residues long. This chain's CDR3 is CASSSPGTSGSYEQYF. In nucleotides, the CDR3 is TGTGCCAGTAGTTCCCCGGGGACTAGCGGTTCCTACGAGCAGTACTTC.

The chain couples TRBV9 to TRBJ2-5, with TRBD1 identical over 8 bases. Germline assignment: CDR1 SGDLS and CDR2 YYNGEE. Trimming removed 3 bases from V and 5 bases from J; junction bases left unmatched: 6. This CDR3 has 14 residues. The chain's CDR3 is CASSAQGAEETQYF. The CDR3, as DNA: TGTGCCAGCAGCGCCCAGGGGGCGGAGGAGACCCAGTACTTC.

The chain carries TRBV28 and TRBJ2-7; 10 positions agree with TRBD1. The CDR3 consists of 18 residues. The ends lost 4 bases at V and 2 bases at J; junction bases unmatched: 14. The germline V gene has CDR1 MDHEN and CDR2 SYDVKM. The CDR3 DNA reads TGTGCCAGCAGTTCTTTGTGGGAGTGGGACAGGGGTACCTACGAGCAGTACTTC. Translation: CASSSLWEWDRGTYEQYF.

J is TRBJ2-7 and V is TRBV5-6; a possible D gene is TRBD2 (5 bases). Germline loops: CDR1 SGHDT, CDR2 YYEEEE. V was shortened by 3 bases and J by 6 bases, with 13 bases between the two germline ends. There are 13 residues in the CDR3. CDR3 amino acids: CASSWETTSEQYF. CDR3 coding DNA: TGTGCCAGCAGCTGGGAGACTACGAGCGAGCAGTACTTC.

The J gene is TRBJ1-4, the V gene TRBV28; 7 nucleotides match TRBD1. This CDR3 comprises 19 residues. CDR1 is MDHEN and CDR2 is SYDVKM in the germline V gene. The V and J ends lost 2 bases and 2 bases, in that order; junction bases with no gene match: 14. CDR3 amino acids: CASSLVNGGQGVTNEKLFF. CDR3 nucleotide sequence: TGTGCCAGCAGTTTAGTGAACGGAGGTCAGGGGGTTACTAATGAAAAACTGTTTTTT.

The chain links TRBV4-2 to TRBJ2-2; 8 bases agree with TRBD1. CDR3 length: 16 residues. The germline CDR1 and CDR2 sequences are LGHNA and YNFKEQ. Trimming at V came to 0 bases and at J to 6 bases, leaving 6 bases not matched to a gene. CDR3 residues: CASSQEIGQGPGELFF. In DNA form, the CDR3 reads TGTGCCAGCAGCCAAGAAATAGGACAGGGCCCCGGGGAGCTGTTTTTT.

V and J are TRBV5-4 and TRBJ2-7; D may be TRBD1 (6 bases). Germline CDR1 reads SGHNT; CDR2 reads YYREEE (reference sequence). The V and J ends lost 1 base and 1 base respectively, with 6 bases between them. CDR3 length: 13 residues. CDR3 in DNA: TGTGCCAGCAGCTTGACAGGGTCCTACGAGCAGTACTTC. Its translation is CASSLTGSYEQYF.

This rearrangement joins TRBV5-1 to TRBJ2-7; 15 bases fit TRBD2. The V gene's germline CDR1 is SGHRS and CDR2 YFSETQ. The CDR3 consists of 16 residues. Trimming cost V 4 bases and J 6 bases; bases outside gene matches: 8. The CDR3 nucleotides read TGCGCCAGCAGCCAAACGGCGGGACTAGCGGGAGGCGAGCAGTACTTC. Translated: CASSQTAGLAGGEQYF.

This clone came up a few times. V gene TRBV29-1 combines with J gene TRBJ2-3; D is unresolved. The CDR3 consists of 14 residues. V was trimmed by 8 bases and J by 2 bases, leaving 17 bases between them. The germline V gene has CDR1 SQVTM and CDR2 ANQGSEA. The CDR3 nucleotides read TGCAGCTTTATAACGGAGCGTTTCACAGATACGCAGTATTTT. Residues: CSFITERFTDTQYF.